The clone carrying this T cell receptor (beta chain) came up a few times. Its specificity is not known. These data originate in a study of vaccination and CD4 T cells after COVID-19. Study-level information: The post-vaccine samples came a median around 71 days after dose two (range 14 to 241). Researchers treated control cultures with a CEFX pool, an HIV-1 Nef pool, or no peptide.

Germline CDR1 reads GTSNPN; CDR2 reads SVGIG (reference sequence). The V and J ends lost 0 bases and 8 bases respectively, with 10 bases between them. CDR3 length: 12 residues. Cultured CD4+ T-cell DNA underwent Oncomine TCR Beta short-read sequencing. Each CDR3 protein gets one entry after TCRdb re-called the PCR reads with MiXCR. The sample has 15,000 to 20,000 distinct CDR3 sequences, over 45% seen once. Indicated treatment: approximately 9-day PBMC culture with coronavirus spike peptide pools or control peptides (ViraFEST assay). Specimen: CD4+ T cells from blood, cultured in vitro. This receptor was obtained from a human donor who had recovered from COVID-19. This chain joins TRBV30 and TRBJ1-2; TRBD1 is a possible D gene (5 bases). CDR3 region: CAWSVARGGYTF. CDR3 sequence (DNA): TGTGCCTGGAGTGTTGCCCGGGGCGGCTACACCTTC.